This T cell receptor (beta chain) was profiled in a study of shared clonotypes between healthy human individuals. V was cut by 4 bases and J by 1 base, with 10 bases left in between. The CDR3 totals 14 residues. Findings and limits, study-wide: Few donors restricted represented genetic and exposure-history diversity.

The assay was carried out at the deep level. Sequencing used immunoSEQ multiplex PCR; TCRdb keeps in-frame clones, though not all of them. This sample has around 200,000 clones; about 66% occur once, and the top ten carry about 9.4%. Note on this clone: Its antigen is not known.

Sequenced: memory CD4+ T cells sorted from blood. Indicated subset: CD45RA-negative fraction. The V gene is TRBV7-1, the J gene TRBJ1-2; no reliable D call. TRBV7-1 is an ORF; its function is uncertain. This clonotype was obtained from a man under 40 in good health. As DNA, the CDR3 is TGTGCCAGCAGCTTAGGGCAAAATAACTATGGCTACACCTTC. It yields the protein CASSLGQNNYGYTF.